This TCR beta chain comes out of a study of shared clonotypes between healthy human individuals (dated by TCRdb to 2020 to 2021). Broadly, across the study: The cohort included a few men and a couple of women between 18 and 49 years of age. Leukapheresis yielded between about 0.85 and 9 billion PBMCs per donor. For each donor, CD4 naive and CD4 memory were each given three plates, CD8 naive was given two plates, and CD8 memory was given one plate. To increase sequencing depth and limit assay-specific biases, different laboratories used diverse techniques to prepare libraries and sequence TCR repertoires. To estimate repertoire size and how much clonotypes are shared between individuals, the study performed deep sequencing of blood TCR repertoires from a handful of healthy adults.

CDR1 and CDR2, per the germline V gene, are SGHRS and YFSETQ. Ends trimmed: V by 0 bases, J by 1 base; bases unmatched to a gene: 4. Spanning cysteine to phenylalanine, the CDR3 consists of 16 amino acids. Only the CDR3 region is kept as DNA, spanning 48 bases read in frame from base 1. The full study reports these points: Estimated clonotype richness was generally larger for naive than for memory subsets. Rarefaction of sorted-subset datasets indicated incomplete sequencing despite the large sequencing depth. Only blood was sampled, and tissue TCR repertoires likely differ from those in blood. Because the study included only a small number of donors, the genetic and exposure-history diversity represented was limited. Approximately 4.8% of naive CD4, roughly 3.6% of naive CD8, 2.3% of memory CD4, and 0.4% of memory CD8 clonotypes were shared across several donors. Higher generation probabilities were observed for clonotypes shared by all four sorted-subset donors than for non-shared clonotypes. Pairwise subsampling indicated that sequencing depth was expected to affect the degree of clonotype sharing among donors.

TCR CDR3 regions were amplified from genomic DNA by multiplex PCR using the deep immunoSEQ assay. Genomic DNA extracted from each cell subset was distributed evenly over all wells of several immunoSEQ 96-well plates, and each plate served as one replicate. For sorted subsets, about 210 ng of genomic DNA, equivalent to around 31,000 T cell genomes, went into each replicate PCR. Purified libraries were measured with a Qubit 3.0 fluorometer, size-checked on a Bioanalyzer 2100, and measured again with the KAPA Library Quantification kit. Every immunoSEQ 96-well plate was sequenced on a dedicated single-read 150-cycle Illumina NextSeq 550 flow cell. For the original study's pipeline: Because the immunoSEQ output included only junctional sequences and no quality scores, the filtering could not be the same as the filtering used for full-length reads. Sequences were annotated with PyIR, a Python wrapper for IgBLAST v1.9, using IMGT germline references to assign V/J genes and CDR3. Reads were filtered out if the reads had weak V/J assignments (E-value above 1e-6), no CDR3, stop codons, out-of-frame junctions, or ambiguous translated residues. V3J clonotypes were defined by identical inferred V gene, J gene, and CDR3 amino acid sequence. The percentage overlap between two repertoires was calculated by dividing the number of shared unique clonotypes by the size of the smaller repertoire. Three approaches were used to assess repertoire richness: RTK rarefaction, the Chao1 estimator, and Recon v2.1 estimates of unobserved clonotypes. OLGA was used to compute generation probabilities for all TCRbeta clonotypes that the gDNA method yielded from a few donors. What TCRdb holds here is the immuneACCESS table cut down to in-frame rearrangements. Part of the clones is not present; checked against another copy, under half of the missing clones reflect an unresolved V gene, and the others are unexplained. That table gives V, J and clone size, and the DNA gave D and trimming. The sample contains about 2 million clones, 95% of them found a single time. 0.13% of the sample is taken by the ten largest.

On this clone: The specificity of this receptor is unknown. Per-nucleotide qualities are absent, and no much larger clonotype sits a single base away.

Healthy HIV-negative adults with no recently reported acute infections or vaccinations were included as donors. Every donor was a Caucasian adult living in Nashville, Tennessee, USA. Magnetic negative selection was used to enrich CD4+ T cells, after which naive cells were positively selected on CD45RA and the negative fraction became the memory subset. Blood was obtained by leukapheresis, after which PBMCs were separated by Ficoll-Histopaque density gradient centrifugation and cryopreserved in liquid nitrogen vapor phase. Purity and quantity of every magnetically sorted T cell population were checked by analytical flow cytometry. From each sorted fraction, genomic DNA was isolated and quantified by UV absorbance on a Nanodrop 2000c.

This sequence uses TRBV5-1 and TRBJ2-5; a stretch of 9 junction bases matches TRBD1. This receptor was identified in a man younger than 35 in good health. The sample comprised naive CD4+ T cells sorted from blood. The cell subset or site tag for this specimen amounts to: CD45RA+ positively selected. The sequenced DNA: TGCGCCAGCAGCTTGGACAGGGGGCCCTTCCAAGAGACCCAGTACTTC. Its coded protein is CASSLDRGPFQETQYF.